This paragraph covers one TCR beta chain sequence. This record comes from a study of blood T cell repertoires in COVID-19. The V gene lost 2 bases and the J gene lost 1 base, with 6 bases spanning the gap. The CDR3 is made up of 13 amino acids. Germline-derived CDR1 and CDR2 are SGHNT and YENEEA. TCRdb's table, derived via immunoSEQ multiplex PCR, lists solely in-frame clones and lacks some. This table holds hundreds of thousands of clones, roughly nine tenths found once. V usage is TRBV11-3 and J usage is TRBJ2-7; a possible D gene is TRBD1 (5 bases). The receptor was derived from a young man with active or convalescent COVID-19. Material for sequencing was peripheral blood. CDR3 DNA sequence: TGTGCCAGCAGCTTACAGGGATCCTACGAGCAGTACTTC. It is translated as CASSLQGSYEQYF.